The rows below give T cell receptor beta chains drawn from one sample of a study of cytomegalovirus exposure and HLA in healthy donors. Measured with immunoSEQ multiplex PCR; TCRdb has only the in-frame clones, and not every one. The data show nearly 110,000 clones, approximately 79% seen once. Source material: PBMCs. The receptors were gathered from a man younger than 35 in good health and CMV-seronegative. Both conserved end residues are part of each CDR3. D genes are given only for firm matches. Rows may omit the clone size; those that give it use once, few, many or a size class.

J,V,D,size,DNA,CDR3
TRBJ1-1,TRBV5-1,.,.,TGCGCCAGCAGCTCACCCTCGGGGGGTGGGAACACTGAAGCTTTCTTT,CASSSPSGGGNTEAFF
TRBJ2-5,TRBV9,.,.,TGTGCCAGCAGCGTAGGCGGGGCACTGCAAGAGACCCAGTACTTC,CASSVGGALQETQYF
TRBJ2-1,TRBV5-1,TRBD2,.,TGCGCCAGCAGCTCGGGACTAGCGGGGACGAGTCGGCCCTACAATGAGCAGTTCTTC,CASSSGLAGTSRPYNEQFF
TRBJ1-4,TRBV14,.,.,TGTGCCAGCAGCCCGACGGGGGGTGCAACTAATGAAAAACTGTTTTTT,CASSPTGGATNEKLFF
TRBJ1-2,TRBV7-9,TRBD1,.,TGTGCCGCCGGGACAGGGGGGGGCTATGGCTACACCTTC,CAAGTGGGYGYTF
TRBJ2-7,TRBV6-5,.,.,.,CASSSSGLGYEQYF
TRBJ2-2,TRBV10-2,TRBD2,.,TGCGCCAGCAGTGGTACGCGGGGGGGCACCGGGGAGCTGTTTTTT,CASSGTRGGTGELFF
TRBJ2-5,TRBV12-5,.,.,TGTGCTAGTGGTTTGGTATCCCCGCAAGGAGACAGAGGGACCCAGTACTTC,CASGLVSPQGDRGTQYF
TRBJ1-1,TRBV5-1,.,few,TGCGCCAGCAGCTTGGTAGGGGCCGACACTGAAGCTTTCTTT,CASSLVGADTEAFF
TRBJ1-2,TRBV9,TRBD1,.,TGTGCCAGCAGCCCGGGACAGAGCTACTTTGGCTACACCTTC,CASSPGQSYFGYTF
TRBJ2-3,TRBV5-4,TRBD2,.,TGTGCCAGCAAAACACCTAGCGGGGGGGCAGATACGCAGTATTTT,CASKTPSGGADTQYF
TRBJ2-7,TRBV29-1,TRBD2,.,TGCAGCGTTGAGTGGGGTAGCGGGATCGGCGAGCAGTACTTC,CSVEWGSGIGEQYF
TRBJ1-2,TRBV4-3,.,.,TGCGCCAGCAGCCAAGAACTCGGAACCTACTATGGCTACCCCTTC,CASSQELGTYYGYPF
TRBJ2-5,TRBV27,.,.,TGTGCCAGCACCCGGGGGACGGAGACCCAGTACTTC,CASTRGTETQYF
TRBJ2-3,TRBV10-3,TRBD1,few,TGTGCCATCAGTGAGGTTCAGGGACAGGGCACAGATACGCAGTATTTT,CAISEVQGQGTDTQYF
TRBJ1-2,TRBV9,.,.,TGTGCCAGCAGCGGAACAGGGTTCGGCTATGGCTACACCTTC,CASSGTGFGYGYTF
TRBJ1-2,TRBV7-8,TRBD1,.,TGTGCCAGCAGCTTTACAGGGGTCGGCTACACCTTC,CASSFTGVGYTF
TRBJ1-5,TRBV5-1,.,.,TGCGCCAGCAGCTTGGGACCACCGGGACAAGCTGTGCAGCCCCAGCATTTT,CASSLGPPGQAVQPQHF
TRBJ1-1,TRBV21-1,.,.,TGTGCCAGCAGCAAAGTTAGCAGGGGGGTGGCTTTCTTT,CASSKVSRGVAFF
TRBJ1-2,TRBV19,TRBD1,.,TGTGCCAGTACTAGGACAGGAAAGGGAGGCGCCTACACCTTC,CASTRTGKGGAYTF
TRBJ1-2,TRBV5-1,TRBD1,once,TGCGCCAGCAGCTTTACCGGGACAGTTAACTATGGCTACACCTTC,CASSFTGTVNYGYTF
TRBJ1-5,TRBV19,.,few,TGTGCCAGTAGTGGAGGGCATAGCAATCAGCCCCAGCATTTT,CASSGGHSNQPQHF
TRBJ1-5,TRBV28,TRBD1,.,TGTGCCAGCACCAAAACAGGGGTTCAGAGCAATCAGCCCCAGCATTTT,CASTKTGVQSNQPQHF
TRBJ2-7,TRBV6-1,.,few,TGTGCCAGCAGTGTCGCAGGGGACTACGAGCAGTACTTC,CASSVAGDYEQYF
TRBJ2-7,TRBV5-1,TRBD1,.,TGCGCCAGCAGCTTGGCCAGGGGGCCAATCTCCTACGAGCAGTACTTC,CASSLARGPISYEQYF
TRBJ2-7,TRBV11-2,TRBD1,.,TGTGCCAGCAAACTAAACCGGGACAGCTCCTACGAGCAGTACTTC,CASKLNRDSSYEQYF
TRBJ2-7,TRBV10-1,TRBD2,few,TGCGCCAGCAGTGAGTCTGGGCGGGGGGCCACCCACGAGCAGTACTTC,CASSESGRGATHEQYF
TRBJ1-6,TRBV6-6,TRBD1,.,TGTGCCAGCAGCCACCCAGGGGACAGGAGGAATTCACCCCTCCACTTT,CASSHPGDRRNSPLHF
TRBJ2-7,TRBV5-5,TRBD1,few,TGTGCCAGCAGCGCGATGACAGGGAATTTGGACGAGCAGTACTTC,CASSAMTGNLDEQYF
TRBJ2-6,TRBV5-1,TRBD1,.,TGCGCCAGCAGCTTGGTTTCGGGACAGGGTTTCTCTGGGGCCAACGTCCTGACTTTC,CASSLVSGQGFSGANVLTF
TRBJ1-3,TRBV5-1,.,many,TGCGCCAGCAGTCCGAGGGTCAACTCTGGAAACACCATATATTTT,CASSPRVNSGNTIYF
TRBJ1-6,TRBV27,TRBD1,few,TGTGCCAGCAGTTTATCGGGGACAGGAAAGGGCTCACCCCTCCACTTT,CASSLSGTGKGSPLHF
TRBJ2-1,TRBV5-5,TRBD1,.,TGTGCCAGCAGCGTCCAGGGGGCCTACAATGAGCAGTTCTTC,CASSVQGAYNEQFF
TRBJ1-1,TRBV28,.,.,TGTGCCAGCAGTCGATGGCCGCTGAACACTGAAGCTTTCTTT,CASSRWPLNTEAFF
TRBJ2-7,TRBV7-9,TRBD1,.,TGTGCCAGCAGCGGGGGACAGCCACCCTACGAGCAGTACTTC,CASSGGQPPYEQYF
TRBJ2-3,TRBV29-1,.,.,TGCAGCGTTGACCCAAGCACAGATACGCAGTATTTT,CSVDPSTDTQYF
TRBJ1-1,TRBV7-6,TRBD1,.,TGTGCCAGCAAACCGGGACAGGGTGAAGGGAACACTGAAGCTTTCTTT,CASKPGQGEGNTEAFF
TRBJ2-5,TRBV5-4,.,.,TGTGCCAGCAGCCCCGGGAAGACGGGGATACCGGGAGAGACCCAGTACTTC,CASSPGKTGIPGETQYF
TRBJ2-3,TRBV5-6,TRBD1,few,TGTGCCAGCAGGAAGGACAGGGAGACAGATACGCAGTATTTT,CASRKDRETDTQYF
TRBJ1-2,TRBV6-1,.,once,TGTGCCAGCAGTGAAGGCGGCTTTGGCTACCCCTTC,CASSEGGFGYPF
TRBJ2-7,TRBV5-6,TRBD2,.,TGTGCCAGCAGCAGAGAACTAGCGGGGCTAAGCTCCTACGAGCAGTACTTC,CASSRELAGLSSYEQYF
TRBJ1-6,TRBV5-4,.,.,TGTGCCAGCAGCTTGTTAGGAGGGGATAATTCACCCCTCCACTTT,CASSLLGGDNSPLHF
TRBJ1-5,TRBV6-1,.,.,TGTGCCAGCAAGGGTCCCCCGGACTATCAGCCCCAGCATTTT,CASKGPPDYQPQHF
TRBJ1-4,TRBV21-1,.,.,TGTGCCAGCAGCAAAGGTCCTGCAACTAATGAAAAACTGTTTTTT,CASSKGPATNEKLFF
TRBJ1-4,TRBV7-9,.,.,TGTGCCAGCAGCTCGACAGTGGGGATTAATGAAAAACTGTTTTTT,CASSSTVGINEKLFF
TRBJ2-3,TRBV27,.,.,TGTGCCAGCAGTTTTGGGCAGAACACAGATACGCAGTATTTT,CASSFGQNTDTQYF
TRBJ2-3,TRBV5-5,TRBD2,few,TGTGCCAGCAGCGTACGAGCCGGGGGGGCAGATACGCAGTATTTT,CASSVRAGGADTQYF
TRBJ2-3,TRBV5-1,TRBD2,.,TGCGCCAGCAGCCTGAGACTAGCGGTCACAGATACGCAGTATTTT,CASSLRLAVTDTQYF
TRBJ1-5,TRBV7-2,.,.,TGTGCCAGCAGCTTAGTATCAGGGAATCAGCCCCAGCATTTT,CASSLVSGNQPQHF
TRBJ1-2,TRBV29-1,.,.,TGCAGCGTTGAAGAAGGGAGCGAAAAGTGTACCTTC,CSVEEGSEKCTF
TRBJ1-5,TRBV7-2,.,.,TGTGCCAGCAGCTTAACTTTCAGCGTCAATCAGCCCCAGCATTTT,CASSLTFSVNQPQHF
TRBJ1-2,TRBV9,TRBD1,.,TGTGCCAGCAGCCCAGGGACAGGGGGTGGTGGCTACACCTTC,CASSPGTGGGGYTF
TRBJ2-7,TRBV5-4,.,.,TGTGCCAGCAGCTTGGGGGGGCAGGACGAGCAGTACTTC,CASSLGGQDEQYF
TRBJ2-7,TRBV6-5,.,.,TGTGCCAGCAGTTACTCCCCGTCGGGGTCCTACGAGCAGTACTTC,CASSYSPSGSYEQYF